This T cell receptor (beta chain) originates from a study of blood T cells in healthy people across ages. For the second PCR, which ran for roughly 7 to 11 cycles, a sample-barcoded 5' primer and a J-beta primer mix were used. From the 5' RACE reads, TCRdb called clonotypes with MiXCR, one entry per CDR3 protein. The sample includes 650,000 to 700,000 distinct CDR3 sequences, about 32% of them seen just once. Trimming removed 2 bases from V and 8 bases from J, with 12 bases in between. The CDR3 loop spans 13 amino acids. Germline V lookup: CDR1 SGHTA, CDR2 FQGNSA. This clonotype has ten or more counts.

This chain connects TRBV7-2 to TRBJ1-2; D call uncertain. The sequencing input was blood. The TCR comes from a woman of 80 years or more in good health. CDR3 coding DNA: TGTGCCAGCAGCTTATACCCCCGCAGGGGCTACACCTTC. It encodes CASSLYPRRGYTF. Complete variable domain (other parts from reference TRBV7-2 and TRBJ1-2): GAGVSQSPSNKVTEKGKDVELRCDPISGHTALYWYRQSLGQGLEFLIYFQGNSAPDKSGLPSDRFSAERTGGSVSTLTIQRTQQEDSAVYLCASSLYPRRGYTFGSGTRLTVV.